The 29 T cell receptor beta chains in this list originate from one sample, sequenced in a study of Graves' ophthalmopathy and Graves' hyperthyroidism. TCR beta CDR3 amplification used RNA transcripts. Second-round multiplex PCR followed a first-round RT-PCR using HTBI primers. In TCRdb, the multiplex PCR reads were re-called with MiXCR into one record per CDR3 protein. The sample records 200,000 to 300,000 distinct CDR3 sequences, 45% to 55% being singletons. The specimen was peripheral blood. All receptors come from an adult man with Graves' ophthalmopathy.

The rearrangement links TRBV20-1 to TRBJ1-2; a possible D gene is TRBD1 (5 bases). Germline CDR1 DFQATT, CDR2 SNEGSKA (reference sequence). Trimming removed 5 bases at V and 4 bases at J, with 14 bases between. The CDR3 length is 13 residues. The chain's CDR3 is CSARRRDPYGYTF. For the CDR3, the DNA is TGCAGTGCTCGGAGGAGGGACCCCTATGGCTACACCTTC.

The J gene is TRBJ2-7, the V gene TRBV7-8; D gene unclear. Per the germline V gene, CDR1 is SGHVS and CDR2 is FQNEAQ. CDR3 length equals 16 residues. Trimming removed 6 bases from V and 1 base from J, with 19 bases in between. CDR3 DNA sequence: TGTGCCAGCAGTTACTCGACTGGTACAATTTCCTACGAGCAGTACTTC. It codes for CASSYSTGTISYEQYF.

The chain carries TRBV7-3 and TRBJ2-3; 10 bases align to TRBD1. There are 13 residues in the CDR3. Germline V gene data show CDR1 as SGHTA and CDR2 as FQGTGA. Trimming cost V 8 bases and J 5 bases; bases outside gene matches: 4. CDR3 region: CASGTGVEDTQYF. CDR3 coding DNA: TGTGCCAGCGGGACAGGGGTGGAAGATACGCAGTATTTT.

The chain combines TRBV10-2 with TRBJ2-5; 9 nucleotides agree with TRBD2. V lost 5 bases to trimming and J lost 4 bases; unmatched junction nucleotides: 11. The CDR3 covers 16 residues. Germline lookup yields CDR1 WSHSY and CDR2 SAAADI. CDR3: CASSLGVGLAGETQYF. The CDR3, as DNA: TGCGCCAGCAGTTTAGGAGTGGGACTAGCAGGAGAGACCCAGTACTTC.

The sample holds one count of this clonotype. An end of the junction differs from the germline gene, which may be a read error. CDR3 loop: CASSLSLRGRGEKLFF. Written as DNA, the CDR3 is TGTGCCAGCAGTTTATCCCTCCGCGGGCGAGGGGAAAAACTGTTTTTT. The chain couples TRBV10-3 to TRBJ1-4; D not resolved. The germline CDR1 and CDR2 sequences are ENHRY and SYGVKD. CDR3 length equals 16 residues.

The chain is built from TRBV19 and TRBJ1-1; D gene ambiguous. CDR3 length equals 10 residues. V was pared by 5 bases and J by 10 bases, with 8 bases between. CDR1 and CDR2 from the germline V gene are LNHDA and SQIVND (reference sequence). CDR3 sequence reads: CASSWAGAFF. Written as DNA, the CDR3 is TGTGCCAGTAGTTGGGCGGGAGCTTTCTTT.

This clonotype showed up many times. This chain joins TRBV10-3 and TRBJ1-2, with 7 bases that match TRBD1. Germline V gene data show CDR1 as ENHRY and CDR2 as SYGVKD. V was pared by 4 bases and J by 4 bases, with 3 bases of the junction left unmatched. The CDR3 extends over 13 amino acids. In DNA, the CDR3 is TGTGCCATCAGTGGGAGGGACAGCTATGGCTACACCTTC. Translation: CAISGRDSYGYTF.

This clonotype was picked up many times. V usage is TRBV10-3 and J usage is TRBJ1-2; TRBD1 might be the D (5 bases). V lost 3 bases and J 6 bases, leaving 20 bases between the germline ends. The CDR3 runs 16 residues. CDR1 and CDR2 (germline): ENHRY, SYGVKD. CDR3 sequence: CAISDTKTGRSDGYTF. CDR3 nucleotide sequence: TGTGCCATCAGTGACACCAAAACAGGCCGGTCGGATGGCTACACCTTC.

The chain is built from TRBV12-3 or TRBV12-4 and TRBJ1-5; 11 bases are shared with TRBD1. With V trimmed by 6 bases and J by 4 bases, 2 bases remained unmatched. The CDR3 is 14 residues long. CDR3 amino acids: CASRGDRGNQPQHF. The CDR3 bases are TGTGCCAGCAGAGGGGACAGGGGGAATCAGCCCCAGCATTTT.

The sample holds a few counts of this clonotype. The chain combines TRBV7-9 with TRBJ2-2; a weak D match, TRBD2 (6 bases). The CDR3 covers 14 residues. V was shortened by 8 bases and J by 3 bases, with 13 bases between the two germline ends. Germline-derived CDR1 and CDR2 are SEHNR and FQNEAQ (reference sequence). The CDR3 DNA reads as TGTGCCAGCCCGAGAGGGACTGACACCGGGGAGCTGTTTTTT. Its translation: CASPRGTDTGELFF.

This chain joins TRBV12-3 or TRBV12-4 and TRBJ1-1; D perhaps matches TRBD1 (5 bases). V dropped 7 bases and J dropped 11 bases, with 20 bases sitting between them. The CDR3 sequence is 13 residues long. CDR3 nucleotides: TGTGCCAGCACCACCGCCATGGGGCTCCGGGCTTTCTTT. It yields the protein CASTTAMGLRAFF.

This clonotype was seen a handful of times. The chain uses TRBV29-1 and TRBJ1-2; no definite D call. The CDR3 is made up of 15 amino acids. Trimming pared 0 bases from V and 4 bases from J, leaving 15 bases between. The germline V gene encodes CDR1 SQVTM and CDR2 ANQGSEA. The CDR3 nucleotides read TGCAGCGTTGAAGATTCCAAAGACTTGGGCTATGGCTACACCTTC. This gives the protein CSVEDSKDLGYGYTF.

This clonotype was observed at least ten times. The chain combines TRBV2 with TRBJ2-2; the D gene is possibly TRBD2 (6 bases). This CDR3 comprises 16 residues. Germline V gene lookup returns CDR1 SNHLY and CDR2 FYNNEI. The V end was cut by 7 bases, the J end by 3 bases, with 18 bases between. The DNA for the CDR3 is TGTGCCAGCACGCGGGAAGGATCTACAGACACCGGGGAGCTGTTTTTT. Its protein is CASTREGSTDTGELFF.

This chain joins TRBV12-3 or TRBV12-4 and TRBJ2-5, with a weak D call TRBD1 (6 bases). The V end was cut by 6 bases, the J end by 2 bases, with 16 bases between. This CDR3 spans 15 amino acids. The CDR3 region has the DNA TGTGCCAGCAGCCCCTCAGGGGTACGGCAAGAGACCCAGTACTTC. Protein sequence: CASSPSGVRQETQYF.

This sequence joins TRBV12-3 or TRBV12-4 and TRBJ2-2; TRBD1 matches 7 bases. The CDR3 is 15 residues long. The ends lost 5 bases at V and 2 bases at J; junction bases unmatched: 5. CDR3: CASSKTGFNTGELFF. The CDR3 DNA follows: TGTGCCAGCAGTAAGACAGGGTTCAACACCGGGGAGCTGTTTTTT.

The table lists this clonotype with a few counts. The chain couples TRBV3-1 to TRBJ1-2; D is undetermined. Germline V gives CDR1 LGHDT, CDR2 YNNKEL (reference sequence). Deletions cut 5 bases from V and 7 bases from J, with 11 bases between. The CDR3 length is 12 residues. The CDR3 nucleotides are TGTGCCAGCAGCTCCTGGAAAGTTGGCTACACCTTC. Protein sequence: CASSSWKVGYTF.

The chain combines TRBV7-2 with TRBJ1-6; the match to TRBD1 covers 7 bases. The germline V gene has CDR1 SGHTA and CDR2 FQGNSA. CDR3 size: 17 residues. J gave up 10 bases and V 2 bases, and 14 bases lay outside the gene matches. This CDR3 reads CASSLNRGRGYTSPLHF. In DNA form, the CDR3 reads TGTGCCAGCAGCTTAAACAGGGGAAGGGGCTACACCTCACCCCTCCACTTT.

This clonotype was seen many times. The chain carries TRBV29-1 and TRBJ1-2; D may be TRBD1 (6 bases). Trimming took off 4 bases at V and 3 bases at J, with 21 bases between the two ends. Looked up from germline, CDR1 is SQVTM and CDR2 is ANQGSEA. The CDR3 extends over 16 amino acids. CDR3 in DNA: TGCAGCGTTGTGGAACCACAGGGAAGGCAGGACTATGGCTACACCTTC. It is translated as CSVVEPQGRQDYGYTF.

The chain couples TRBV7-9 to TRBJ2-5; D could derive from TRBD1 or TRBD2 (5 bases each). Germline-derived CDR1 and CDR2 are SEHNR and FQNEAQ (reference sequence). This CDR3 is built from 15 residues. The germline V and J ends were trimmed by 5 bases and 2 bases, with 15 bases remaining between them. The CDR3 DNA reads TGTGCCAGCAGCCCTCGGGACGGTAGTCAAGAGACCCAGTACTTC. This codes for CASSPRDGSQETQYF.

This clonotype was detected many times. The chain carries TRBV25-1 and TRBJ1-2, with D tentatively TRBD1 (5 bases). Germline V gives CDR1 MGHDK, CDR2 SYGVNS. The ends were cut back, 3 bases at V and 3 bases at J, with 5 bases in the middle. The CDR3 contains 12 residues. In nucleotides, the CDR3 is TGTGCCAGCAGTGAGGGGGACTATGGCTACACCTTC. Translating it yields CASSEGDYGYTF.

This clonotype has more than one count but fewer than ten. The chain combines TRBV12-3 or TRBV12-4 with TRBJ1-1; D possibly corresponds to TRBD1 (5 bases). The V and J ends lost 4 bases and 0 bases respectively, with 9 bases between them. The CDR3 sequence is 14 residues long. CDR3 sequence: CASSSQGLNTEAFF. Here the CDR3 DNA reads TGTGCCAGCAGTTCTCAGGGTCTGAACACTGAAGCTTTCTTT.

A few counts support this clonotype. The chain carries TRBV7-2 and TRBJ2-2; the match to TRBD2 covers 13 bases. Germline trimming cut 5 bases from V and 5 bases from J; bases unmatched to any gene: 8. The germline V gene has CDR1 SGHTA and CDR2 FQGNSA. The CDR3 contains 17 residues. The CDR3: CASSRRTSGSRTGELFF. CDR3 coding DNA: TGTGCCAGCAGCCGGAGGACTAGCGGGAGCCGGACCGGGGAGCTGTTTTTT.

The V call is TRBV14, the J call TRBJ2-2; D remains unclear. CDR3 length: 17 amino acids. From germline, CDR1 is SGHDN and CDR2 FVKESK. Trimming took off 2 bases at V and 2 bases at J, with 15 bases between the two ends. Here the CDR3 DNA reads TGTGCCAGCAGCCAATCGTTATTCGCTGGAAACACCGGGGAGCTGTTTTTT. Protein: CASSQSLFAGNTGELFF.

This clonotype showed up just a few times. The chain carries TRBV29-1 and TRBJ2-3; 8 nucleotides align to TRBD2. This CDR3 has 15 amino acids. With V trimmed by 2 bases and J by 2 bases, 6 bases remained unmatched. From germline, CDR1 is SQVTM and CDR2 ANQGSEA. CDR3: CSVERAGGITDTQYF. Written as DNA, the CDR3 is TGCAGCGTTGAACGCGCGGGGGGAATCACAGATACGCAGTATTTT.

Remarks on this clonotype: A much larger clone lies one base from this, so it may be a read error. This chain links TRBV10-3 with TRBJ2-7; a weak D match, TRBD1 (5 bases). Germline V CDR1 and CDR2: ENHRY, SYGVKD. The length of the CDR3 is 13 residues. Trimming cost V 10 bases and J 0 bases, with 13 bases left between them. The CDR3 loop is CASRVDSSYEQYF. The CDR3 DNA is TGTGCCAGCAGAGTCGACAGCTCCTACGAGCAGTACTTC.

The rearrangement joins TRBV7-9 to TRBJ2-5; 7 bases align to TRBD2. The CDR3 length is 14 residues. Germline V gene data show CDR1 as SEHNR and CDR2 as FQNEAQ (reference sequence). Losses at the gene ends were 5 bases for V and 1 base for J; bases not matched to a gene: 4. CDR3 DNA: TGTGCCAGCAGCGCGGGGGATTTCCAAGAGACCCAGTACTTC. Amino acids: CASSAGDFQETQYF.

There are a few counts of this clonotype. This chain joins TRBV10-3 and TRBJ2-5; 10 nucleotides agree with TRBD2. Germline loops: CDR1 ENHRY, CDR2 SYGVKD. The CDR3 contains 16 residues. V was clipped by 6 bases and J by 2 bases; unmatched bases: 9. The DNA for the CDR3 is TGTGCCATCAGCGCTGCAAGCGGGGGGGGGCAAGAGACCCAGTACTTC. As protein: CAISAASGGGQETQYF.

The V call is TRBV20-1, the J call TRBJ1-5; no clear D. The DNA end is a closer match to TRBJ2-3, so the J assignment may be wrong. Germline-derived CDR1 and CDR2 are DFQATT and SNEGSKA (reference sequence). The CDR3 loop spans 12 amino acids. CDR3 nucleotide sequence: TGCAGTGCTAGAGATGAGGCAGATACGCAGTATTTT. Translating it yields CSARDEADTQYF.

The chain has TRBV10-3 and TRBJ1-3; 11 nucleotides align to TRBD1. V lost 6 bases to trimming and J lost 8 bases; unmatched junction nucleotides: 15. Per the germline V gene, CDR1 is ENHRY and CDR2 is SYGVKD. This CDR3 is built from 17 residues. The CDR3: CAIRDWTGGDYGYTIYF. The CDR3 coding sequence is TGTGCCATCAGAGACTGGACAGGGGGCGACTATGGCTACACCATATATTTT.